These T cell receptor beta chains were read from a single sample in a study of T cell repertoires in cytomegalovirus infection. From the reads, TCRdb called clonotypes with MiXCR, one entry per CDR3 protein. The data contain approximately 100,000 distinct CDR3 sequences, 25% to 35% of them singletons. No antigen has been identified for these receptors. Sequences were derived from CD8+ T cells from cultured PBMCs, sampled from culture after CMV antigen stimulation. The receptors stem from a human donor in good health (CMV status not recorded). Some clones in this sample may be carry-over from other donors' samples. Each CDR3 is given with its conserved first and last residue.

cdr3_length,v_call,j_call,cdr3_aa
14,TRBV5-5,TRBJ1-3,CASSLQAGGNTIYF
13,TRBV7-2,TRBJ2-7,CASSLATPYEQYF
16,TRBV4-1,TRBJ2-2,CASSQNPSGYTGELFF
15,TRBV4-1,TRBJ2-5,CASSQGPDFLVTQYF
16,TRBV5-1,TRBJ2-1,CASSFLQVSPAAEQFF
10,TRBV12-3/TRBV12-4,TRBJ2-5,CASSQETQYF
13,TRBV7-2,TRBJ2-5,CASSFFGKETQYF
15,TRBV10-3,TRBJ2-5,CATLDRVGVQETQYF
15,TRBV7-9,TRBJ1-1,CASSLGFGGRTEAFF
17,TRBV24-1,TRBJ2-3,CATSDPHGQPSTDTQYF
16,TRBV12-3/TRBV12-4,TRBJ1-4,CASSLDRGTTNEKLFF
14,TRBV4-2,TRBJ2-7,CASTPGQGAYEQYF
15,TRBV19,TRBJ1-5,CASTTGEFSNQPQHF
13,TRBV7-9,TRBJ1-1,CASSLGDELEAFF
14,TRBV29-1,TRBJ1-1,CSVPGWGRGAEAFF
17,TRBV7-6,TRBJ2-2,CASSFNPSGGNTGELFF
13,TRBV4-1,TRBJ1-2,CASSQDWNNGYTF
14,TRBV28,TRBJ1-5,CASSLYRGDQPQHF
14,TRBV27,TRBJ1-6,CASSSGVYNSPLHF
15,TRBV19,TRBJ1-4,CASSIEDRPNEKLFF
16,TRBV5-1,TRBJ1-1,CASSLGVWSPNTEAFF
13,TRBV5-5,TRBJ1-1,CASRPTSNTEAFF
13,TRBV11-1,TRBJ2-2,CASSPSHTGELFF
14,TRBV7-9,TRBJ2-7,CASSLAVVSYEQYF
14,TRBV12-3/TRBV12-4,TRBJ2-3,CASSLAGRTDTQYF
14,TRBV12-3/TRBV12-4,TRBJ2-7,CASSFTGGYDEQYF
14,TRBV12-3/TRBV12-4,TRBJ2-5,CASSPTGGGETQYF